This passage covers 16 T cell receptor beta chains from one sample sequenced in a study of OX40 agonist ivuxolimab in advanced cancers. The protocol was immunoSEQ multiplex PCR, while the TCRdb copy is restricted to in-frame clones and leaves out a portion. The sample shows around 90,000 clones, more than 70% of them seen only once. The sequenced sample was CD4+ or CD8+ T cells sorted from blood, obtained in a trial of the OX40 agonist ivuxolimab. Source of these receptors: an adult with an advanced solid tumor such as melanoma, head and neck, liver or kidney cancer.

The V and J genes are TRBV5-1 and TRBJ2-2, with D possibly being TRBD2 (6 bases). Germline V lookup: CDR1 SGHRS, CDR2 YFSETQ. The CDR3 length is 16 residues. The V gene lost 6 bases and the J gene lost 2 bases, with 17 bases spanning the gap. CDR3 residues: CASTPGASVNTGELFF. In DNA, the CDR3 is TGCGCCAGCACCCCTGGGGCTAGCGTAAACACCGGGGAGCTGTTTTTT.

On this clone itself: The same CDR3 arises from other DNA sequences in this sample as well. The chain uses TRBV6-1 and TRBJ1-2; tentatively, D is TRBD1 (6 bases). The ends were cut back, 5 bases at V and 4 bases at J, with 11 bases in the middle. CDR1 MNHNS and CDR2 SASEGT come from the germline V gene. This CDR3 spans 13 amino acids. The CDR3 sequence: CASSSQGGYGYTF. The CDR3 DNA is TGTGCCAGCAGTTCACAGGGTGGCTATGGCTACACCTTC.

This chain connects TRBV6-5 to TRBJ1-2; TRBD1 matches 7 bases. Per germline, CDR1 MNHEY and CDR2 SVGAGI. This CDR3 is 15 amino acids long. The trim removed 6 bases at V and 2 bases at J, leaving 9 bases unmatched. CDR3 DNA: TGTGCCAGCAGGGACAGGACAGGCCGGAACTATGGCTACACCTTC. This codes for CASRDRTGRNYGYTF.

J is TRBJ2-1 and V is TRBV10-1; D is uncertain. V lost 0 bases and J lost 5, with 5 bases in between. This CDR3 contains 13 residues. Germline values: CDR1 WNHNN, CDR2 SYGVQD (reference sequence). DNA for the CDR3: TGCGCCAGCAGTGAGTCGATGAACAATGAGCAGTTCTTC. Protein sequence: CASSESMNNEQFF.

The genes are TRBV30 and TRBJ2-1; D might be TRBD1 (6 bases). CDR3 length equals 13 residues. V lost 5 bases and J lost 6, with 14 bases in between. The germline CDR1 and CDR2 sequences are GTSNPN and SVGIG (reference sequence). CDR3 protein: CAWDRSLSNEQFF. As DNA, the CDR3 is TGTGCCTGGGACAGGTCCCTGTCCAATGAGCAGTTCTTC.

The chain recombines TRBV28 with TRBJ1-5; D unresolved. The CDR3 has 14 residues. Trimming pared 2 bases from V and 4 bases from J, leaving 9 bases between. The V gene's germline CDR1 is MDHEN and CDR2 SYDVKM. In DNA, the CDR3 is TGTGCCAGCAGTTTACCAGCTGGTAATCAGCCCCAGCATTTT. This sequence encodes CASSLPAGNQPQHF.

The chain has TRBV18 and TRBJ1-5; no reliable D call. Germline V gene data show CDR1 as KGHSH and CDR2 as LQKENI. CDR3 length: 15 amino acids. Between the trimmed V and J ends, which lost 5 bases and 2 bases, there was a span of 13 bases. The CDR3 loop reads CASSTSDGGNQPQHF. DNA for the CDR3: TGTGCCAGCTCAACTTCAGACGGGGGCAATCAGCCCCAGCATTTT.

The V gene is TRBV7-2, the J gene TRBJ1-2; TRBD1 might be the D (6 bases). CDR1 SGHTA and CDR2 FQGNSA come from the germline V gene. This CDR3 region has 15 residues. V was cut by 1 base and J by 2 bases, with 11 bases left in between. The DNA of the CDR3 is TGTGCCAGCAGCTTAGGATCAGGGGACAACTATGGCTACACCTTC. Translation: CASSLGSGDNYGYTF.

This chain connects TRBV7-2 to TRBJ1-2; 12 bases are a match to TRBD1. The CDR3 consists of 16 residues. CDR1 is SGHTA and CDR2 is FQGNSA in the germline V gene. The trim removed 5 bases at V and 7 bases at J, leaving 11 bases unmatched. CDR3 nucleotides: TGTGCCAGCAGCCGACTCCGGGACAGGGGGCGCGGTGGCTACACCTTC. It translates to CASSRLRDRGRGGYTF.

This clone has only one observation. The rearrangement joins TRBV5-8 to TRBJ2-2; 8 nucleotides match TRBD2. Germline CDR1 SGHTS, CDR2 YDEGEE. The CDR3 loop spans 14 amino acids. V was clipped by 2 bases and J by 6 bases; unmatched bases: 3. CDR3 residues: CASSFGTSPGELFF. CDR3 sequence (DNA): TGTGCCAGCAGCTTTGGGACTAGTCCCGGGGAGCTGTTTTTT.

This chain connects TRBV18 to TRBJ2-2; D gene uncertain. The V end lost 4 bases, the J end lost 0 bases, and 6 bases lay between the germline ends. The length of the CDR3 is 14 residues. From germline, CDR1 is KGHSH and CDR2 LQKENI. The CDR3 DNA sequence: TGTGCCAGCTCACTTCGGGCGAACACCGGGGAGCTGTTTTTT. Translation gives CASSLRANTGELFF.

The chain carries TRBV28 and TRBJ2-5; D tentatively fits TRBD1 or TRBD2 (6 bases each). The CDR3 spans 14 residues. Germline V lookup: CDR1 MDHEN, CDR2 SYDVKM. The ends were cut back, 6 bases at V and 7 bases at J, with 18 bases in the middle. Here the CDR3 DNA reads TGTGCCAGCAGCCGGGGACTGGGGGCCGGGACCCAGTACTTC. Protein: CASSRGLGAGTQYF.

This clone was picked up one time. The rearrangement joins TRBV5-5 to TRBJ1-1; TRBD1 matches 12 bases. Germline CDR1 is SGHKS and CDR2 is YYEKEE (reference sequence). The CDR3 totals 17 residues. V dropped 1 base and J dropped 5; count of bases not matched to a gene: 9. CDR3 in DNA: TGTGCCAGCAGCTTGCCCCTGGGACAGGGGGCAAGAACTGAAGCTTTCTTT. Translation gives CASSLPLGQGARTEAFF.

Turning to this clone: Other DNA variants within this sample encode the same CDR3. V is TRBV5-1 and J is TRBJ2-3; D gene unclear. V dropped 4 bases and J dropped 0 bases, with 3 bases sitting between them. This CDR3 has 12 amino acids. Per germline, CDR1 SGHRS and CDR2 YFSETQ. The CDR3 spells CASSLSTDTQYF. The CDR3 DNA follows: TGCGCCAGCAGCCTTAGCACAGATACGCAGTATTTT.

The rearrangement links TRBV11-3 to TRBJ2-5; TRBD1 agrees at 10 bases. J lost 5 bases, V lost 4 bases, and 7 bases had no gene match. The length of the CDR3 is 15 residues. Germline V gene lookup returns CDR1 SGHNT and CDR2 YENEEA. CDR3 coding DNA: TGTGCCAGCAGCTCCGGGACAGGGGTTCGGGAGACCCAGTACTTC. This encodes CASSSGTGVRETQYF.

The chain is built from TRBV29-1 and TRBJ1-2; TRBD1 matches at 9 bases. With 6 bases clipped from V and 3 bases from J, the junction kept 2 bases outside the gene matches. This CDR3 has 12 amino acids. Germline values: CDR1 SQVTM, CDR2 ANQGSEA. The DNA for the CDR3 is TGCAGCGTACAGGGGGCTTACTATGGCTACACCTTC. Residues: CSVQGAYYGYTF.